This entry lists 28 T cell receptor beta chains sequenced from one sample in a study of control samples from healthy donors and cancer patients. TCRdb's table, derived via immunoSEQ multiplex PCR, lists solely in-frame clones and lacks some. Here the sample spans 150,000 or so clones, around 90% being singletons. The sequencing sample was made of blood. The receptors were sampled from a middle-aged man in good health.

The CDR3 is CASSPQGDTQYF. The CDR3 nucleotides read TGTGCCAGCTCACCACAGGGTGATACGCAGTATTTT. The genes are TRBV18 and TRBJ2-3; D gene unclear. This CDR3 region has 12 residues. V lost 1 base, J lost 6 bases, and 5 bases lay in between. The germline CDR1 and CDR2 sequences are KGHSH and LQKENI.

The chain has TRBV7-3 and TRBJ2-1; D unresolved. The ends were cut back, 1 base at V and 5 bases at J, with 9 bases in the middle. The CDR3 contains 14 residues. Germline V CDR1 and CDR2: SGHTA, FQGTGA. As DNA, the CDR3 is TGTGCCAGCAGCTTAATGGGGTTGGACAATGAGCAGTTCTTC. Translation gives CASSLMGLDNEQFF.

The chain combines TRBV5-5 with TRBJ2-7; a weak D match, TRBD2 (6 bases). The CDR3 runs 14 residues. The ends were cut back, 4 bases at V and 6 bases at J, with 17 bases in the middle. CDR1 SGHKS and CDR2 YYEKEE come from the germline V gene (reference sequence). In nucleotides, the CDR3 is TGTGCCAGCAGCCGTAGACTAGACGCGGGCGAGCAGTACTTC. As protein: CASSRRLDAGEQYF.

The V call is TRBV30, the J call TRBJ1-2; TRBD1 aligns across 8 bases. The J segment lost 4 bases and the V segment lost 0 bases, leaving 10 bases of the junction unmatched. In germline, CDR1 is GTSNPN, CDR2 SVGIG (reference sequence). The CDR3 is made up of 16 amino acids. Written as DNA, the CDR3 is TGTGCCTGGAGTGTACAGGGACAGGCCCACGCCTATGGCTACACCTTC. Protein sequence: CAWSVQGQAHAYGYTF.

V usage is TRBV24-1 and J usage is TRBJ2-7; tentatively, D is TRBD1 (6 bases). Germline V gene lookup returns CDR1 KGHDR and CDR2 SFDVKD. Trimming stripped 3 bases from V and 6 bases from J, with 8 bases between. The CDR3 runs to 12 residues. The CDR3 nucleotides are TGTGCCACCAGTGATCCAGGGGTCGAGCAGTACTTC. The encoded protein is CATSDPGVEQYF.

CDR3 protein: CASSSPQGTYGYTF. CDR3 coding DNA: TGTGCCAGCAGCTCGCCACAGGGGACCTATGGCTACACCTTC. The V call is TRBV5-5, the J call TRBJ1-2; 7 nucleotides match TRBD1. The V gene end was trimmed by 3 bases and the J gene end by 4 bases; junction bases not matched to a gene: 6. Germline CDR1 is SGHKS and CDR2 is YYEKEE (reference sequence). The CDR3 covers 14 residues.

The rearrangement links TRBV18 to TRBJ1-1, with 9 bases fitting TRBD1. This CDR3 contains 15 residues. CDR1 is KGHSH, CDR2 LQKENI, per germline. The trim removed 4 bases at V and 3 bases at J, leaving 6 bases unmatched. The chain's CDR3 is CASSQRQGEDTEAFF. The CDR3 DNA reads TGTGCCAGCTCACAACGACAGGGGGAAGACACTGAAGCTTTCTTT.

This rearrangement joins TRBV4-1 to TRBJ2-7, with 7 bases that match TRBD1. Germline V gene data show CDR1 as MGHRA and CDR2 as YSYEKL. This CDR3 contains 16 residues. After removal of 6 bases from V and 6 bases from J, the junction contained 17 bases not matched to a gene. CDR3 residues: CASSSQQGFKVSEQYF. The CDR3 nucleotides read TGCGCCAGCAGTTCTCAACAGGGGTTTAAAGTCAGCGAGCAGTACTTC.

The rearrangement links TRBV29-1 to TRBJ1-1; 11 nucleotides match TRBD1. Germline V gives CDR1 SQVTM, CDR2 ANQGSEA. With 5 bases clipped from V and 5 bases from J, the junction kept 7 bases outside the gene matches. The CDR3 is made up of 14 amino acids. The CDR3 nucleotides read TGCAGCGTTAGCGCCGGGACAGGGGGGACTGAAGCTTTCTTT. This translates into CSVSAGTGGTEAFF.

This chain uses TRBV6-5 with TRBJ1-5, with D unclear. CDR1 and CDR2 (germline): MNHEY, SVGAGI. Between the trimmed V and J ends, which lost 6 bases and 7 bases, there was a span of 13 bases. There are 13 residues in the CDR3. DNA of the CDR3: TGTGCCAGCAGCAGCGTGGGCCAACAGCCCCAGCATTTT. Translated: CASSSVGQQPQHF.

The chain employs TRBV10-3 and TRBJ1-2, with D possibly being TRBD1 (6 bases). The CDR3 has 15 amino acids. From germline, CDR1 is ENHRY and CDR2 SYGVKD. Trimming took 1 base from V and 6 from J, leaving 15 bases between them. The CDR3 loop reads CAISEFLGARNGYTF. For the CDR3, the DNA is TGTGCCATCAGTGAGTTTTTGGGGGCGCGCAATGGCTACACCTTC.

The chain combines TRBV7-9 with TRBJ1-3; D perhaps matches TRBD1 (5 bases). V was shortened by 4 bases and J by 4 bases, with 14 bases between the two germline ends. Germline V gene data show CDR1 as SEHNR and CDR2 as FQNEAQ (reference sequence). This CDR3 comprises 15 residues. This chain's CDR3 is CASSSRGGAGNTIYF. The CDR3 bases are TGTGCCAGCAGCTCCCGCGGGGGAGCGGGAAACACCATATATTTT.

In this sample, this clone turned up once. This chain joins TRBV4-1 and TRBJ2-7, with 13 bases identical to TRBD2. The trim removed 1 base at V and 5 bases at J, leaving 5 bases unmatched. In germline, CDR1 is MGHRA, CDR2 YSYEKL. The CDR3 has 16 amino acids. The CDR3 region is CASSQAGLAGVNEQYF. In nucleotides, the CDR3 is TGCGCCAGCAGCCAAGCCGGACTAGCGGGGGTAAACGAGCAGTACTTC.

The chain recombines TRBV14 with TRBJ1-1, with a weak D call TRBD1 (6 bases). Germline loops: CDR1 SGHDN, CDR2 FVKESK. The CDR3 is 14 amino acids. Trimming left V 1 base short and J 7 bases short, with 13 bases between. The CDR3, as DNA: TGTGCCAGCAGCCAAGCGATTGGAGGGGGTGAAGCTTTCTTT. Residues: CASSQAIGGGEAFF.

This clone was detected only once. The chain links TRBV3-1 (or the pseudogene TRBV3-2) to TRBJ1-2, with a weak D call TRBD1 (5 bases). CDR1 LGHDT and CDR2 YNNKEL come from the germline V gene (reference sequence). Trimming left V 4 bases short and J 10 bases short, with 13 bases between. The CDR3 is 12 residues long. In nucleotides, the CDR3 is TGTGCCAGCAGCCGAGACAGTGCCTTCTACACCTTC. This gives the protein CASSRDSAFYTF.

The chain joins TRBV6-2 or TRBV6-3 to TRBJ1-1; D may be TRBD1 (6 bases). The CDR3 sequence is 14 residues long. Germline CDR1 and CDR2: MNHEY and SVGEGT. V gave up 2 bases and J gave up 4 bases, with 11 bases separating them. Here the CDR3 reads CASSYKGGFTEAFF. In DNA, the CDR3 is TGTGCCAGCAGTTACAAAGGGGGGTTCACTGAAGCTTTCTTT.

CDR3 DNA sequence: TGTGCCAGCAGCTTTGGGCAGATAAACACTGAAGCTTTCTTT. Encoded protein: CASSFGQINTEAFF. The V call is TRBV7-8, the J call TRBJ1-1; D gene uncertain. Germline V gene data show CDR1 as SGHVS and CDR2 as FQNEAQ. Trimming stripped 3 bases from V and 2 bases from J, with 10 bases between. The CDR3 contains 14 residues.

The chain links TRBV18 to TRBJ2-7, with 9 bases matching TRBD1. Trimming at V came to 3 bases and at J to 4 bases, leaving 4 bases not matched to a gene. This CDR3 is 14 amino acids long. The germline CDR1 and CDR2 sequences are KGHSH and LQKENI. The CDR3 loop reads CASSPGTGSYEQYF. CDR3 nucleotides: TGTGCCAGCTCACCCGGGACAGGGTCGTACGAGCAGTACTTC.

The chain recombines TRBV5-1 with TRBJ2-5; TRBD2 matches 8 bases. The CDR3 covers 17 residues. Germline V gene lookup returns CDR1 SGHRS and CDR2 YFSETQ. Losses at the gene ends were 0 bases for V and 1 base for J; bases not matched to a gene: 8. CDR3 DNA sequence: TGCGCCAGCAGCTTGGGAGGCGCGGGGGGCCTCCAAGAGACCCAGTACTTC. Its protein product is CASSLGGAGGLQETQYF.

This clone was seen a handful of times. At one end the junction does not follow the germline gene, possibly because of a read error. This chain uses TRBV19 with TRBJ1-5; D is ambiguous. The CDR3 runs 12 residues. Germline CDR1 reads LNHDA; CDR2 reads SQIVND (reference sequence). This CDR3 reads CASSLEYQPQHF. The CDR3 DNA sequence: TGTGCCAGTAGTCTAGAGTATCAGCCCCAGCATTTT.

This chain uses TRBV2 with TRBJ1-4, with D possibly being TRBD1 (5 bases). CDR3 length equals 19 residues. Trimming pared 4 bases from V and 8 bases from J, leaving 29 bases between. Germline CDR1 and CDR2: SNHLY and FYNNEI. The CDR3 region has the DNA TGTGCCAGCAGTGTCCAGCCAAGGATACGAGGGACCCCCGACGAAAAACTGTTTTTT. It is translated as CASSVQPRIRGTPDEKLFF.

The V gene is TRBV3-1 (or the pseudogene TRBV3-2), the J gene TRBJ2-7; perhaps TRBD2 as D (7 bases). Germline V gene sequence: CDR1 LGHDT, CDR2 YNNKEL (reference sequence). CDR3 length: 13 amino acids. V lost 1 base and J lost 5, with 9 bases in between. The CDR3 region is CASSQAGGHEQYF. The CDR3, as DNA: TGTGCCAGCAGCCAAGCGGGGGGCCACGAGCAGTACTTC.

V usage is TRBV19 and J usage is TRBJ2-3; 8 positions agree with TRBD1. There are 16 residues in the CDR3. The V and J ends lost 2 bases and 5 bases, in that order; junction bases with no gene match: 9. The V gene's germline CDR1 is LNHDA and CDR2 SQIVND (reference sequence). CDR3 sequence: CASSIQGALVRDTQYF. DNA for the CDR3: TGTGCCAGTAGTATACAGGGGGCGCTTGTAAGAGATACGCAGTATTTT.

The V and J genes are TRBV27 and TRBJ1-1, with D perhaps TRBD1 (5 bases). V lost 6 bases to trimming and J lost 10 bases, with 15 bases between them. This CDR3 has 12 amino acids. The germline V gene encodes CDR1 MNHEY and CDR2 SMNVEV (reference sequence). The CDR3 here is CASRTMGGGAFF. In DNA, the CDR3 is TGTGCCAGCAGGACCATGGGGGGGGGAGCTTTCTTT.

The genes are TRBV7-3 and TRBJ2-3; no firm D call. CDR1 and CDR2 from the germline V gene are SGHTA and FQGTGA. With 1 base removed from V and 4 bases from J, the gap between germline ends came to 15 bases. This CDR3 is built from 16 residues. CDR3 residues: CASSLKERSPSDTQYF. The CDR3 coding sequence is TGTGCCAGCAGCTTAAAGGAAAGGAGTCCGTCAGATACGCAGTATTTT.

This clone was recorded many times. V and J are TRBV5-6 and TRBJ1-2, with TRBD1 as a possible D gene (6 bases). Germline CDR1 and CDR2: SGHDT and YYEEEE. V lost 0 bases and J lost 7, with 10 bases in between. The CDR3 length is 13 residues. The CDR3 reads CASSLGQELGYTF. In DNA, the CDR3 is TGTGCCAGCAGCTTGGGACAGGAGCTTGGCTACACCTTC.

This rearrangement joins TRBV5-1 to TRBJ2-3; 9 positions agree with TRBD2. CDR3 length: 16 residues. V trimming: 0 bases; J trimming: 2 bases; junction bases outside the gene matches: 4. Germline V gives CDR1 SGHRS, CDR2 YFSETQ. The CDR3 spells CASSLASGAPTDTQYF. The CDR3, as DNA: TGCGCCAGCAGCTTGGCTAGCGGGGCTCCCACAGATACGCAGTATTTT.

The rearrangement links TRBV2 to TRBJ1-4; no clear D gene. V shed 1 base and J shed 8 bases, with 5 bases lying between them. The CDR3 is 12 amino acids. CDR1 and CDR2 from the germline V gene are SNHLY and FYNNEI. CDR3: CASSEEREKLFF. CDR3 DNA sequence: TGTGCCAGCAGTGAAGAGAGGGAAAAACTGTTTTTT.